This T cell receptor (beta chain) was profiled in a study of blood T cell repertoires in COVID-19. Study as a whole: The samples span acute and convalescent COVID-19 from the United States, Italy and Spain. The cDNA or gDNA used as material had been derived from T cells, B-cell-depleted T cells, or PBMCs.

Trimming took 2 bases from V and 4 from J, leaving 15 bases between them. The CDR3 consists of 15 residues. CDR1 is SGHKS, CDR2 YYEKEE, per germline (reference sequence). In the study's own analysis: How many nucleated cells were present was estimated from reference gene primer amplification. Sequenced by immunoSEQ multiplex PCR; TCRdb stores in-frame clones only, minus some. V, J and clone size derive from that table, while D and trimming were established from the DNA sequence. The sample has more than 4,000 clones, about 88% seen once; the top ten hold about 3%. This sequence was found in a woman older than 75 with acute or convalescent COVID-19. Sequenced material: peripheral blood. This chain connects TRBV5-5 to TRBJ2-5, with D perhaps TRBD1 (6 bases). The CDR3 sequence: CASSFGGVGGETQYF. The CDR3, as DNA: TGTGCCAGCAGCTTTGGAGGAGTAGGGGGAGAGACCCAGTACTTC.